These 12 T cell receptor beta chains originate from one sample sequenced in a study of OX40 agonist ivuxolimab in advanced cancers. Data came from immunoSEQ multiplex PCR; TCRdb stores just in-frame clones and leaves some out. The sample holds 35,000 or so clones, roughly 87% seen once. Sequencing was performed on CD4+ or CD8+ T cells sorted from blood, taken in a trial of the OX40 agonist ivuxolimab. The source of these receptors is an adult with an advanced solid tumor such as melanoma, head and neck, liver or kidney cancer.

This rearrangement joins TRBV27 to TRBJ1-2; a weak D match, TRBD1 (6 bases). Germline-derived CDR1 and CDR2 are MNHEY and SMNVEV (reference sequence). The germline V and J ends were trimmed by 6 bases and 5 bases, with 13 bases remaining between them. The CDR3 contains 13 residues. CDR3 nucleotide sequence: TGTGCCAGCAGCCCCGGACAGATATATGGCTACACCTTC. This encodes CASSPGQIYGYTF.

This clone came up once. The rearrangement joins TRBV19 to TRBJ2-3, with TRBD2 as a possible D gene (5 bases). The CDR3 has 13 residues. In germline, CDR1 is LNHDA, CDR2 SQIVND (reference sequence). The germline V and J ends were trimmed by 0 bases and 6 bases, with 7 bases remaining between them. CDR3 coding DNA: TGTGCCAGTAGTATAGACGGGGAGGATACGCAGTATTTT. Amino acids: CASSIDGEDTQYF.

On this clone: Different DNA sequences within this sample yield the same CDR3. The chain employs TRBV6-6 and TRBJ2-1; D is unresolved. This CDR3 comprises 10 residues. Germline CDR1 MNHNY, CDR2 SVGAGI (reference sequence). Trimming took 6 bases from V and 5 from J, leaving 2 bases between them. The CDR3 DNA is TGTGCCAGCAGGGACAATGAGCAGTTCTTC. This codes for CASRDNEQFF.

The chain has TRBV6-5 and TRBJ2-3, with TRBD1 matching 7 bases. Per germline, CDR1 MNHEY and CDR2 SVGAGI. Trimming cost V 6 bases and J 12 bases; bases outside gene matches: 9. The CDR3 runs 12 residues. CDR3 in amino acids: CASRTTRDSQYF. DNA of the CDR3: TGTGCCAGCAGAACGACCCGGGACAGCCAGTATTTT.

The V and J genes are TRBV16 and TRBJ2-7; possibly TRBD1 for D (5 bases). The V gene lost 3 bases and the J gene lost 5 bases, with 11 bases spanning the gap. CDR1 and CDR2 from the germline V gene are KGHSY and FQNENV. The CDR3 runs 13 residues. CDR3 region: CASSHSSGNEQYF. In nucleotides, the CDR3 is TGTGCCAGCAGCCATTCATCAGGGAACGAGCAGTACTTC.

The V gene is TRBV11-3, the J gene TRBJ1-2; TRBD1 matches at 8 bases. CDR3 length equals 11 residues. Germline loops: CDR1 SGHNT, CDR2 YENEEA. V lost 5 bases, J lost 13 bases, and 6 bases stayed unmatched. For the CDR3, the DNA is TGTGCCAGCAGCCCGGGGACAGGACTCACCTTC. It codes for CASSPGTGLTF.

This clone was observed a handful of times. The chain has TRBV2 and TRBJ1-4; TRBD1 is a possible D gene (5 bases). The CDR3 has 13 amino acids. CDR1 is SNHLY and CDR2 is FYNNEI in the germline V gene. Deletions cut 6 bases from V and 3 bases from J, with 8 bases between. DNA for the CDR3: TGTGCCAGCAGCGGAGGGGCTAATGAAAAACTGTTTTTT. Protein product: CASSGGANEKLFF.

This chain connects TRBV4-2 to TRBJ2-3; 7 bases fit TRBD2. The V segment lost 0 bases and the J segment 1 base; nucleotides outside the gene matches: 7. Germline V gene data show CDR1 as LGHNA and CDR2 as YNFKEQ. The CDR3 has 17 amino acids. CDR3 sequence reads: CASSQDLGGGGTDTQYF. The CDR3 DNA sequence: TGTGCCAGCAGCCAAGACCTTGGCGGGGGAGGCACAGATACGCAGTATTTT.

In this sample, this clone turned up once. The chain uses TRBV10-3 and TRBJ2-2; D gene unclear. The CDR3 sequence is 15 residues long. Looked up from germline, CDR1 is ENHRY and CDR2 is SYGVKD. The V gene lost 3 bases and the J gene lost 1 base, with 9 bases spanning the gap. The CDR3 DNA sequence: TGTGCCATCAGTGAACCAGAAAAGAACACCGGGGAGCTGTTTTTT. Translation: CAISEPEKNTGELFF.

CDR3: CASSQDLKNTEAFF. In nucleotides, the CDR3 is TGTGCCAGCAGCCAGGACCTCAAGAACACTGAAGCTTTCTTT. V usage is TRBV7-3 and J usage is TRBJ1-1; D remains ambiguous. The V and J ends lost 5 bases and 1 base respectively, with 11 bases between them. The CDR3 totals 14 residues. Germline CDR1 is SGHTA and CDR2 is FQGTGA.

The chain recombines TRBV14 with TRBJ2-1, with 11 bases lining up with TRBD2. This CDR3 spans 17 amino acids. Trimming took 2 bases from V and 7 from J; bases not matched to a gene: 10. CDR1 and CDR2 (germline): SGHDN, FVKESK. The CDR3 DNA is TGTGCCAGCAGCCAATACTTTAGCGGGGGGGCCTGGAATGAGCAGTTCTTC. It is translated as CASSQYFSGGAWNEQFF. The entire variable domain, with the rest obtained from reference TRBV14 and TRBJ2-1, is as follows: EAGVTQFPSHSVIEKGQTVTLRCDPISGHDNLYWYRRVMGKEIKFLLHFVKESKQDESGMPNNRFLAERTGGTYSTLKVQPAELEDSGVYFCASSQYFSGGAWNEQFFGPGTRLTVL.

The rearrangement uses TRBV7-2 and TRBJ1-1; TRBD1 might be the D (6 bases). The CDR3 is 13 amino acids. Germline V gene sequence: CDR1 SGHTA, CDR2 FQGNSA. Trimming removed 1 base from V and 5 bases from J, with 8 bases in between. CDR3 sequence reads: CASSLGTVTEAFF. CDR3 sequence (DNA): TGTGCCAGCAGCTTAGGGACAGTGACTGAAGCTTTCTTT.